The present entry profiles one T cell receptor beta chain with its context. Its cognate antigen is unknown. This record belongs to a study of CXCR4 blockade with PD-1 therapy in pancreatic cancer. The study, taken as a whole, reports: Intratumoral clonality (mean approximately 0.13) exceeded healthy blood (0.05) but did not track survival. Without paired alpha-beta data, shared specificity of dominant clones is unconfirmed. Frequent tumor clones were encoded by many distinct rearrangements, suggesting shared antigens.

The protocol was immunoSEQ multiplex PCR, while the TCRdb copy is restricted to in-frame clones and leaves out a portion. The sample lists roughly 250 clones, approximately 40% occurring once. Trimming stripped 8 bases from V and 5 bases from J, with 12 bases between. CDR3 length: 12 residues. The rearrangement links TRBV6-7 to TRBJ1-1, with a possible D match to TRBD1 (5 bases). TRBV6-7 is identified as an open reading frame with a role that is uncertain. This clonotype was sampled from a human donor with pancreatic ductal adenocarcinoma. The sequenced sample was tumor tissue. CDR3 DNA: TGTGCCAGCGGTTTCGGGGGGACTGAAGCTTTCTTT. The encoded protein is CASGFGGTEAFF.